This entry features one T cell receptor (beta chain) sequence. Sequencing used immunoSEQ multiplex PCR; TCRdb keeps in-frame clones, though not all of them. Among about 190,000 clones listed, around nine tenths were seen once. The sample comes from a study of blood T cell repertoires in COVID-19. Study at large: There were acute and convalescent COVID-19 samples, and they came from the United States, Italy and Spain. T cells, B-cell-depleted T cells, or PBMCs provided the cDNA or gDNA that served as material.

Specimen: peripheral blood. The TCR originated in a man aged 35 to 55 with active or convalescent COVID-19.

The CDR3 reads CASSPGTVGGEAFF. Here the CDR3 DNA reads TGTGCCAGCAGTCCGGGGACGGTAGGGGGTGAAGCTTTCTTT. This rearrangement joins TRBV6-5 to TRBJ1-1; perhaps TRBD1 as D (6 bases). This CDR3 contains 14 residues. The V gene's germline CDR1 is MNHEY and CDR2 SVGAGI. The V and J ends lost 5 bases and 7 bases respectively, with 17 bases between them.